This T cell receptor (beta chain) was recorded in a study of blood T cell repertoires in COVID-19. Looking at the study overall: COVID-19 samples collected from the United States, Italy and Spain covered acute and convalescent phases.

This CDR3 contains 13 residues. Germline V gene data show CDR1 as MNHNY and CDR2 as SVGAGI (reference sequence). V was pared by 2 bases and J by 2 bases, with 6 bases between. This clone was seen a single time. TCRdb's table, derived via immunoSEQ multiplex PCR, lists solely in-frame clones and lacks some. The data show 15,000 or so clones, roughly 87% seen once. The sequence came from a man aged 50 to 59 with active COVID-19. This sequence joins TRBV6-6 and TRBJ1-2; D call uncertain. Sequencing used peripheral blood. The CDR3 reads CASSYDKNYGYTF. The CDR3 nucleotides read TGTGCCAGCAGTTACGACAAGAACTATGGCTACACCTTC.